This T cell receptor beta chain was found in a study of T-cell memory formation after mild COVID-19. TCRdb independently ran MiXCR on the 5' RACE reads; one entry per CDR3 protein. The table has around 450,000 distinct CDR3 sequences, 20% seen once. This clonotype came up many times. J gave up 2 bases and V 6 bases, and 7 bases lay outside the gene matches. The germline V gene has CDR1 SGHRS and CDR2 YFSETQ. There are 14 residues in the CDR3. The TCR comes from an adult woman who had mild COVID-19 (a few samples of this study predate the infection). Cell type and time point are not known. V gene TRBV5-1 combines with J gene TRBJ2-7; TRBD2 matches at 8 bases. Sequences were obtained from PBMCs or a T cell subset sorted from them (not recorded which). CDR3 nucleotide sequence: TGCGCCAGCATGAATAGCGGGAACCCCTACGAGCAGTACTTC. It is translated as CASMNSGNPYEQYF.